These 23 T cell receptor beta chains were all obtained from the same sample, sequenced in a study of regulatory dendritic cells for organ transplantation. Profiling relied on immunoSEQ multiplex PCR, and the TCRdb table lists in-frame clones only, not all of them. The table shows about 28,000 clones, with approximately 78% occurring only once. Sequences were obtained from naive CD4+ T cells from blood. The subset denotes: CD45RA+ naive T cells. The receptors derive from a human donor in good health.

In DNA, the CDR3 is TGTGCCAGTAGCCGGCGGGCAGGCGGGGAGTATGGCTACACCTTC. This sequence encodes CASSRRAGGEYGYTF. The rearrangement uses TRBV19 and TRBJ1-2; no definite D call. CDR3 length: 15 amino acids. The ends were cut back, 6 bases at V and 5 bases at J, with 19 bases in the middle. CDR1 and CDR2 from the germline V gene are LNHDA and SQIVND (reference sequence).

This chain joins TRBV2 and TRBJ2-1, with 11 bases aligning to TRBD1. Germline V CDR1 and CDR2: SNHLY, FYNNEI. This CDR3 is built from 16 residues. V lost 6 bases and J lost 8; bases outside the gene matches: 12. The CDR3 is CASRLGTGGTIDEQFF. CDR3 bases: TGTGCCAGCAGATTGGGGACAGGGGGAACCATCGATGAGCAGTTCTTC.

The CDR3 loop reads CASSERLADTQYF. CDR3 sequence (DNA): TGTGCCAGCAGTGAGAGACTAGCAGATACGCAGTATTTT. V is TRBV6-1 and J is TRBJ2-3; TRBD2 might be the D (6 bases). Germline CDR1 and CDR2: MNHNS and SASEGT. The CDR3 has 13 residues. V lost 3 bases, J lost 4 bases, and 8 bases lay in between.

V is TRBV29-1 and J is TRBJ2-7; 9 positions match TRBD1. Unmatched junction bases numbered 15, after V lost 6 bases and J lost 3 bases. Per the germline V gene, CDR1 is SQVTM and CDR2 is ANQGSEA. The length of the CDR3 is 16 residues. CDR3 region: CSVNTRAGQGRYEQYF. The CDR3 region has the DNA TGCAGCGTCAACACACGGGCGGGACAGGGACGCTACGAGCAGTACTTC.

V usage is TRBV2 and J usage is TRBJ1-5; perhaps TRBD1 as D (5 bases). In germline, CDR1 is SNHLY, CDR2 FYNNEI. CDR3 length: 14 amino acids. V lost 4 bases, J lost 6 bases, and 13 bases lay in between. CDR3 coding DNA: TGTGCCAGCAGTGTAGGCCAGGGTGGTCAGCCCCAGCATTTT. Protein: CASSVGQGGQPQHF.

The chain couples TRBV5-8 to TRBJ2-1, with 7 bases fitting TRBD1. The CDR3 has 14 amino acids. Germline-derived CDR1 and CDR2 are SGHTS and YDEGEE. Losses at the gene ends were 4 bases for V and 5 bases for J; bases not matched to a gene: 6. CDR3 DNA: TGTGCCAGCAGCCCGCCCGACAGGGACAATGAGCAGTTCTTC. It encodes CASSPPDRDNEQFF. The variable domain in full, completed from reference TRBV5-8 and TRBJ2-1, reads EAGVTQSPTHLIKTRGQQATLRCSPISGHTSVYWYQQALGLGLQFLLWYDEGEERNRGNFPPRFSGRQFPNYSSELNVNALELEDSALYLCASSPPDRDNEQFFGPGTRLTVL.

In nucleotides, the CDR3 is TGCGCCAGCAGCTTGGACACAGGGGGCTATGGCTACACCTTC. Translating it yields CASSLDTGGYGYTF. J is TRBJ1-2 and V is TRBV5-1, with TRBD1 identical over 8 bases. J lost 4 bases, V lost 0 bases, and 2 bases had no gene match. CDR1 is SGHRS and CDR2 is YFSETQ in the germline V gene. The CDR3 contains 14 residues.

The chain combines TRBV19 with TRBJ1-5; no clear D. CDR1 is LNHDA, CDR2 SQIVND, per germline (reference sequence). The CDR3 is made up of 14 amino acids. V lost 7 bases and J lost 1, with 11 bases in between. CDR3 in amino acids: CASKGPGSNQPQHF. The DNA of the CDR3 is TGTGCCAGTAAGGGCCCGGGGAGCAATCAGCCCCAGCATTTT.

The DNA of the CDR3 is TGTGCCAGCAGCTTAGAAGGGACAGGGTCCACTGAAGCTTTCTTT. Its translation: CASSLEGTGSTEAFF. The V and J genes are TRBV7-2 and TRBJ1-1, with 9 bases fitting TRBD1. The CDR3 is 15 residues long. Germline V gene lookup returns CDR1 SGHTA and CDR2 FQGNSA. The V segment lost 1 base and the J segment 4 bases; nucleotides outside the gene matches: 4.

This chain links TRBV27 with TRBJ2-3; D may be TRBD1 (7 bases). The CDR3 spans 14 residues. V lost 7 bases and J 5 bases, leaving 16 bases between the germline ends. Germline CDR1 and CDR2: MNHEY and SMNVEV (reference sequence). CDR3 nucleotide sequence: TGTGCCAGCACCTCCAGGGGGGCGGTAGATACGCAGTATTTT. Translation: CASTSRGAVDTQYF.

This chain links TRBV12-5 with TRBJ2-1; D is unclear. CDR3 length: 12 residues. V lost 7 bases, J lost 0 bases, and 4 bases lay in between. Germline V gene data show CDR1 as LGHNT and CDR2 as FRNRAP. The CDR3 loop reads CASAPSYNEQFF. CDR3 bases: TGTGCTAGTGCTCCCTCCTACAATGAGCAGTTCTTC.

This chain joins TRBV13 and TRBJ1-1; no clear D gene. Germline CDR1 reads PRHDT; CDR2 reads FYEKMQ (reference sequence). The CDR3 contains 18 residues. V lost 4 bases, J lost 0 bases, and 21 bases lay in between. The CDR3 sequence: CASSWRPADSFMNTEAFF. The CDR3 DNA is TGTGCCAGCAGCTGGAGGCCAGCCGATTCTTTCATGAACACTGAAGCTTTCTTT. Full variable domain (outside the CDR3, taken from reference TRBV13 and TRBJ1-1): AAGVIQSPRHLIKEKRETATLKCYPIPRHDTVYWYQQGPGQDPQFLISFYEKMQSDKGSIPDRFSAQQFSDYHSELNMSSLELGDSALYFCASSWRPADSFMNTEAFFGQGTRLTVV.

The chain carries TRBV11-3 and TRBJ2-1; 8 bases fit TRBD2. V lost 3 bases, J lost 9 bases, and 10 bases stayed unmatched. Germline CDR1 SGHNT, CDR2 YENEEA. This CDR3 region has 15 residues. CDR3 residues: CASSFYSGEGSEQFF. The DNA of the CDR3 is TGTGCCAGCAGCTTCTATAGCGGGGAAGGTAGTGAGCAGTTCTTC.

This chain joins TRBV19 and TRBJ1-2; 11 positions agree with TRBD1. This CDR3 has 16 amino acids. The trim removed 7 bases at V and 4 bases at J, leaving 11 bases unmatched. Looked up from germline, CDR1 is LNHDA and CDR2 is SQIVND (reference sequence). The chain's CDR3 is CASTPLPGQGGYGYTF. CDR3 nucleotide sequence: TGTGCCAGTACACCCCTCCCGGGACAGGGGGGCTATGGCTACACCTTC.

The J gene is TRBJ2-6, the V gene TRBV5-1, with TRBD2 matching over 7 bases. The V segment lost 0 bases and the J segment 3 bases; nucleotides outside the gene matches: 3. Germline CDR1 SGHRS, CDR2 YFSETQ. The CDR3 has 16 amino acids. This CDR3 is CASSLGAGDGANVLTF. The CDR3, as DNA: TGCGCCAGCAGCTTGGGGGCGGGGGATGGGGCCAACGTCCTGACTTTC.

A single count supports this clone. The chain couples TRBV15 to TRBJ2-1; 11 bases are a match to TRBD1. The CDR3 length is 15 residues. The germline CDR1 and CDR2 sequences are LNHNV and YYDKDF (reference sequence). V shed 2 bases and J 9 bases; nucleotides not matched to a gene: 6. The CDR3 DNA sequence: TGTGCCACCAGCAGATCCCAGGACAGGGGGCCTGAGCAGTTCTTC. As protein: CATSRSQDRGPEQFF.

The chain joins TRBV7-3 to TRBJ2-3; 8 nucleotides agree with TRBD1. The V gene end was trimmed by 5 bases and the J gene end by 3 bases; junction bases not matched to a gene: 7. The CDR3 loop spans 15 amino acids. In germline, CDR1 is SGHTA, CDR2 FQGTGA. Written as DNA, the CDR3 is TGTGCCAGCAGCGTTGGTGGACAGGGTACAGATACGCAGTATTTT. Its protein product is CASSVGGQGTDTQYF.

The chain has TRBV6-5 and TRBJ2-7, with TRBD2 matching 8 bases. V lost 0 bases and J lost 0; bases outside the gene matches: 1. Germline values: CDR1 MNHEY, CDR2 SVGAGI. CDR3 length: 15 residues. The CDR3 DNA reads TGTGCCAGCAGTTACTCTAGCGGGGACTCCTACGAGCAGTACTTC. It codes for CASSYSSGDSYEQYF.

Concerning this clone itself: A read error may produce the germline difference seen at one junction end. This chain links TRBV5-1 with TRBJ1-2, with TRBD1 matching over 7 bases. Germline loops: CDR1 SGHRS, CDR2 YFSETQ. The CDR3 sequence is 14 residues long. As DNA, the CDR3 is TGCGCCAGCAGTTTGGACAGGAGTAACTATGGCTACACCTTC. It encodes CASSLDRSNYGYTF.

This clone showed up just a few times. The chain joins TRBV2 to TRBJ1-6; the match to TRBD1 covers 7 bases. Germline V gene lookup returns CDR1 SNHLY and CDR2 FYNNEI. The CDR3 has 14 residues. After removal of 6 bases from V and 8 bases from J, the junction contained 7 bases not matched to a gene. This CDR3 reads CASRTGLGYSPLHF. The DNA of the CDR3 is TGTGCCAGCAGGACAGGGCTGGGGTATTCACCCCTCCACTTT.

The chain is built from TRBV5-4 and TRBJ1-2, with 7 bases aligning to TRBD1. This CDR3 has 14 amino acids. CDR1 is SGHNT and CDR2 is YYREEE in the germline V gene (reference sequence). V lost 4 bases to trimming and J lost 4 bases; unmatched junction nucleotides: 7. This CDR3 is CASSEGAATYGYTF. CDR3 in DNA: TGTGCCAGCAGCGAGGGGGCGGCTACCTATGGCTACACCTTC.

V usage is TRBV11-2 and J usage is TRBJ2-1; 8 bases are a match to TRBD2. This CDR3 comprises 17 residues. Unmatched junction bases numbered 6, after V lost 1 base and J lost 1 base. Per germline, CDR1 SGHAT and CDR2 FQNNGV. The CDR3 nucleotides read TGTGCCAGCAGCTTAGGGCCGGGGGGGGTTTCCTACAATGAGCAGTTCTTC. Translating gives CASSLGPGGVSYNEQFF.

This clone has a handful of counts. The V call is TRBV6-5, the J call TRBJ2-3, with 9 bases matching TRBD1. Per the germline V gene, CDR1 is MNHEY and CDR2 is SVGAGI. V lost 6 bases to trimming and J lost 3 bases; unmatched junction nucleotides: 1. The CDR3 is made up of 13 amino acids. CDR3 in amino acids: CASRGTGTDTQYF. CDR3 DNA: TGTGCCAGCAGAGGGACAGGGACAGATACGCAGTATTTT.